The 18 T cell receptor beta chains listed next were all sequenced from one sample in a study of cytomegalovirus exposure and HLA in healthy donors. Primers included in the PCR were 60 Vbeta and 13 Jbeta primers. The method was immunoSEQ multiplex PCR; TCRdb's version includes in-frame clones alone and lacks a portion of them. Of 200,000 or so clones listed, roughly 90% are singletons. Sequencing was done on a sample of PBMCs. The receptors stem from a girl under three years old in good health and CMV-seronegative.

V usage is TRBV7-2 and J usage is TRBJ1-1; no clear D. Germline assignment: CDR1 SGHTA and CDR2 FQGNSA. Trimming took 2 bases from V and 4 from J, leaving 11 bases between them. The CDR3 has 14 amino acids. The CDR3 here is CASSLRRPGTEAFF. The CDR3 DNA is TGTGCCAGCAGCTTACGACGACCGGGCACTGAAGCTTTCTTT.

V usage is TRBV5-1 and J usage is TRBJ2-5; 14 bases are shared with TRBD2. The CDR3 has 15 amino acids. The junction had 2 bases not matched to a gene; V was cut back by 3 bases and J by 4 bases. Germline lookup yields CDR1 SGHRS and CDR2 YFSETQ. The CDR3 region is CASSSGLAGVETQYF. CDR3 bases: TGCGCCAGCAGCTCGGGACTAGCGGGAGTAGAGACCCAGTACTTC.

This rearrangement joins TRBV30 to TRBJ1-2; 8 bases fit TRBD1. The CDR3 is made up of 16 amino acids. Germline V gene data show CDR1 as GTSNPN and CDR2 as SVGIG (reference sequence). The trim removed 7 bases at V and 4 bases at J, leaving 17 bases unmatched. CDR3 sequence: CASGLRGRPVGYGYTF. CDR3 nucleotides: TGTGCCTCCGGGCTCAGGGGGCGGCCCGTTGGCTATGGCTACACCTTC. Filled out from reference TRBV30 and TRBJ1-2, the complete variable domain reads SQTIHQWPATLVQPVGSPLSLECTVEGTSNPNLYWYRQAAGRGLQLLFYSVGIGQISSEVPQNLSASRPQDRQFILSSKKLLLSDSGFYLCASGLRGRPVGYGYTFGSGTRLTVV.

The chain joins TRBV6-5 to TRBJ2-1; 9 bases align to TRBD2. Unmatched junction bases numbered 15, after V lost 2 bases and J lost 13 bases. CDR3 length: 16 residues. The germline V gene encodes CDR1 MNHEY and CDR2 SVGAGI. For the CDR3, the DNA is TGTGCCAGCAGTTACGGGTTAGCGGGAGCCTTAATGGGACAGTTCTTC. Amino acid sequence: CASSYGLAGALMGQFF.

The rearrangement joins TRBV6-1 to TRBJ1-5; the match to TRBD1 covers 9 bases. Trimming took 4 bases from V and 3 from J; bases not matched to a gene: 7. Germline CDR1 is MNHNS and CDR2 is SASEGT. CDR3 length: 16 residues. The chain's CDR3 is CASSVPGQGYNQPQHF. The CDR3 bases are TGTGCCAGCAGTGTTCCGGGACAGGGCTACAATCAGCCCCAGCATTTT.

The chain carries TRBV7-9 and TRBJ2-5, with 8 bases matching TRBD1. The CDR3 runs to 15 residues. Losses at the gene ends were 2 bases for V and 5 bases for J; bases not matched to a gene: 7. CDR1 is SEHNR and CDR2 is FQNEAQ in the germline V gene (reference sequence). This CDR3 reads CASSLWQGASETQYF. The CDR3 DNA reads TGTGCCAGCAGCTTATGGCAGGGGGCTTCGGAGACCCAGTACTTC.

The chain carries TRBV5-5 and TRBJ2-1; D possibly corresponds to TRBD2 (7 bases). Trimming cost V 1 base and J 2 bases, with 25 bases left between them. The CDR3 length is 20 residues. The germline CDR1 and CDR2 sequences are SGHKS and YYEKEE (reference sequence). The CDR3 here is CASSLSGVFLAATTYNEQFF. CDR3 nucleotide sequence: TGTGCCAGCAGCTTGTCAGGGGTATTCCTAGCGGCAACAACCTACAATGAGCAGTTCTTC.

This sequence joins TRBV23-1 and TRBJ1-5, with 9 bases matching TRBD1. TRBV23-1 is sorted into the ORF group, with uncertain function. CDR3 size: 21 residues. V dropped 4 bases and J dropped 2; count of bases not matched to a gene: 21. CDR3 loop: CASSRVCPRGTGKKGNQPQHF. CDR3 coding DNA: TGCGCCAGCAGTCGGGTTTGTCCAAGGGGGACAGGGAAGAAGGGCAATCAGCCCCAGCATTTT.

V is TRBV18 and J is TRBJ1-2, with D unresolved. V shed 4 bases and J shed 3 bases, with 12 bases lying between them. The CDR3 spans 14 residues. Per the germline V gene, CDR1 is KGHSH and CDR2 is LQKENI. CDR3 DNA sequence: TGTGCCAGCTCACTGTTGGAGAGGGACTATGGCTACACCTTC. This encodes CASSLLERDYGYTF.

This chain connects TRBV19 to TRBJ2-7; D perhaps matches TRBD1 (6 bases). Per the germline V gene, CDR1 is LNHDA and CDR2 is SQIVND (reference sequence). Trimming removed 6 bases at V and 2 bases at J, with 11 bases between. This CDR3 has 13 residues. CDR3 sequence: CASRPQGPYEQYF. The CDR3 region has the DNA TGTGCCAGTAGACCACAGGGACCCTACGAGCAGTACTTC.

The J gene is TRBJ1-4, the V gene TRBV29-1; no reliable D call. Per germline, CDR1 SQVTM and CDR2 ANQGSEA. Trimming stripped 5 bases from V and 7 bases from J, with 17 bases between. CDR3 length equals 14 residues. The CDR3 sequence: CSVSPRFPGEKLFF. In DNA, the CDR3 is TGCAGCGTTTCGCCTCGGTTTCCAGGTGAAAAACTGTTTTTT.

The rearrangement uses TRBV27 and TRBJ2-3; TRBD2 matches at 10 bases. CDR1 is MNHEY, CDR2 SMNVEV, per germline (reference sequence). V was pared by 2 bases and J by 2 bases, with 4 bases of the junction left unmatched. The length of the CDR3 is 16 residues. The CDR3 DNA reads TGTGCCAGCAGTTTAAAAGCGGGAGGGCCCACAGATACGCAGTATTTT. The encoded protein is CASSLKAGGPTDTQYF.

V gene TRBV27 combines with J gene TRBJ2-7; the match to TRBD1 covers 9 bases. This CDR3 has 16 amino acids. Germline V gene lookup returns CDR1 MNHEY and CDR2 SMNVEV (reference sequence). The V segment lost 3 bases and the J segment 2 bases; nucleotides outside the gene matches: 8. The DNA of the CDR3 is TGTGCCAGCAGTTTTATGCGGGGACAGGGCCCCTACGAGCAGTACTTC. Translating gives CASSFMRGQGPYEQYF.

CDR3 in amino acids: CASSTSATVNTEAFF. Written as DNA, the CDR3 is TGTGCCAGTAGTACCTCCGCGACAGTGAACACTGAAGCTTTCTTT. V gene TRBV19 combines with J gene TRBJ1-1; TRBD1 is a possible D gene (5 bases). This CDR3 has 15 amino acids. The V gene's germline CDR1 is LNHDA and CDR2 SQIVND (reference sequence). V dropped 4 bases and J dropped 0 bases, with 12 bases sitting between them.

The genes are TRBV15 and TRBJ2-7, with D tentatively TRBD2 (6 bases). CDR1 is LNHNV and CDR2 is YYDKDF in the germline V gene (reference sequence). This CDR3 region has 15 residues. Trimming shortened V by 0 bases and J by 2 bases, and 11 bases separated the two germline ends. The CDR3 DNA is TGTGCCACCAGCAGAGATTTTGCGGGGCCCTACGAGCAGTACTTC. Translation gives CATSRDFAGPYEQYF.

This clone occurred once. This chain connects TRBV6-1 to TRBJ1-2; no reliable D call. Germline V gene lookup returns CDR1 MNHNS and CDR2 SASEGT. Trimming took off 2 bases at V and 4 bases at J, with 8 bases between the two ends. CDR3 size: 13 residues. CDR3 loop: CASSERSVYGYTF. CDR3 sequence (DNA): TGTGCCAGCAGTGAAAGATCGGTCTATGGCTACACCTTC.

The rearrangement uses TRBV14 and TRBJ2-3, with 8 bases lining up with TRBD2. Germline loops: CDR1 SGHDN, CDR2 FVKESK. This CDR3 is 17 amino acids long. The J segment lost 2 bases and the V segment lost 4 bases, leaving 11 bases of the junction unmatched. The chain's CDR3 is CASSLTTLAGTTDTQYF. The CDR3 bases are TGTGCCAGCAGCCTTACTACTTTAGCGGGGACCACAGATACGCAGTATTTT.

J is TRBJ2-1 and V is TRBV14, with 8 bases identical to TRBD2. CDR1 is SGHDN, CDR2 FVKESK, per germline. Trimming took 0 bases from V and 5 from J; bases not matched to a gene: 9. The CDR3 has 17 residues. The CDR3 nucleotides are TGTGCCAGCAGCCAAGAGGTATCGGGAGGGTCGAACAATGAGCAGTTCTTC. This codes for CASSQEVSGGSNNEQFF.